This T cell receptor (beta chain) was obtained from a study of T cells in tuberculosis. V lost 0 bases, J lost 4 bases, and 10 bases lay in between. This CDR3 contains 15 residues. Sorting used thawed, overnight-rested PBMC stained with anti-CD3, a viability dye and GMM-loaded CD1B tetramer. CD1B tetramers were loaded with Rhodococcus equi-derived C32 glucose monomycolate. TCRdb's table, derived via immunoSEQ multiplex PCR, lists solely in-frame clones and lacks some. Of 85,000 to 90,000 clones in the sample, roughly 93% are singletons; the top ten hold around 2%. The chain joins TRBV23-1 to TRBJ1-3; tentative D call: TRBD1 (5 bases). TRBV23-1 carries the ORF label, with uncertain function. The sample taken for sequencing was CD1b-GMM tetramer-negative cells sorted from PBMCs. This TCR came from an adult woman with latent tuberculosis. Written as DNA, the CDR3 is TGCGCCAGCAGTCAATCGCGGGACGCAGGAAACACCATATATTTT. Translation gives CASSQSRDAGNTIYF.